The rows below give T cell receptor beta chains drawn from one sample of a study of CD8 T cells in Susac syndrome. TCRdb redid the calling of the immunoSEQ multiplex PCR reads with MiXCR, one entry per CDR3 protein. Seen here are some 140,000 distinct CDR3 sequences, around nine tenths observed once, and the top ten hold around 0.24%. The sample comprised CD8+ T cells from PBMCs. The receptors come from a human donor with multiple sclerosis. The CDR3 runs from the conserved cysteine through the conserved F or W. D genes are given only for firm matches. Only part of the rows carry a size: once, few, many, or a class if the clone is expanded.

>TRBJ2-1|TRBV4-1|.|.
TGCGCCAGCAGCTCTTTCCTTGAGCAGTTCTTC
CASSSFLEQFF
>TRBJ2-7|TRBV27|.|TRBD1
TGTGCCAGCAGTCTCCAAAATCCGGGACAGGGATCTTACGAGCAGTACTTC
CASSLQNPGQGSYEQYF
>TRBJ2-7|TRBV5-6|once|.
TGTGCCAGCAGCTTGGGGGGAAACCTCTACGAGCAGTACTTC
CASSLGGNLYEQYF
>TRBJ2-1|TRBV10-3|.|TRBD1
TGTGCCATCAGTGTTCAGAGGGCGGGACAGGGTAACAATGAGCAGTTCTTC
CAISVQRAGQGNNEQFF
>TRBJ2-3|TRBV4-3|.|.
TGCGCCAGCAGCCAAGGGGTTAGGGAGCTACTCACAGATACGCAGTATTTT
CASSQGVRELLTDTQYF
>TRBJ2-3|TRBV11-2|.|.
TGTGCCAGCAGCTTAGATATTGGATATACGCAGTATTTT
CASSLDIGYTQYF
>TRBJ2-3|TRBV6-1|.|TRBD2
TGTGCCAGCCTCGGACTAGTCACAGATACGCAGTATTTT
CASLGLVTDTQYF
>TRBJ2-1|TRBV7-6|.|TRBD2
TGTGCCAGCACTGCCCGGGCGGGAGGTAGCGATGAGCAGTTCTTC
CASTARAGGSDEQFF
>TRBJ2-2|TRBV4-2|.|TRBD2
TGTGCCAGCAGCCGACTAGCGGGAGTGTCCGGGGAGCTGTTTTTT
CASSRLAGVSGELFF
>TRBJ2-1|TRBV4-1|.|.
TGCGCCAGCAGCCCACATTTGAATGAGCAGTTCTTC
CASSPHLNEQFF
>TRBJ1-5|TRBV19|.|TRBD1
TGTGCCAGTAGTATGGGACAGGGTAGCAATCAGCCCCAGCATTTT
CASSMGQGSNQPQHF
>TRBJ2-2|TRBV29-1|.|.
TGCAGCGTTCCCGGTAGTAGCGCCGGGGAGCTGTTTTTT
CSVPGSSAGELFF
>TRBJ2-7|TRBV6-5|.|.
TGTACCGCCAGGAATTCCTACGAGCAGTACTTC
CTARNSYEQYF
>TRBJ2-5|TRBV15|.|.
TGTGCCACCAGCAGAGATCCGGACGACAGCCTGATAGGGGGCCAGTACTTC
CATSRDPDDSLIGGQYF
>TRBJ2-7|TRBV11-2|.|TRBD2
TGTGCCAGCAGGTCGGGGGGTGGCGAGCAGTACTTC
CASRSGGGEQYF
>TRBJ2-7|TRBV5-6|few|.
TGTGCCAGCAGCTTGGACAACTACGAGCAGTACTTC
CASSLDNYEQYF
>TRBJ2-2|TRBV27|.|.
TGTGCCAGCAAAGGGAGGACGAACACCGGGGAGCTGTTTTTT
CASKGRTNTGELFF
>TRBJ2-7|TRBV5-4|.|.
TGTGCCAGCAGGTCTGACAGTACCTACGAGCAGTACTTC
CASRSDSTYEQYF
>TRBJ1-3|TRBV12-3/TRBV12-4|.|TRBD1
TGTGCCAGCAGTTTTCAGGGGGTAAGCCTCTCTGGAAACACCATATATTTT
CASSFQGVSLSGNTIYF
>TRBJ2-6|TRBV19|.|.
TGTGCCAGTGCCTACACTCACTCTGGGGCCAACGTCCTGACTTTC
CASAYTHSGANVLTF
>TRBJ2-7|TRBV6-2/TRBV6-3|.|.
TGTGCCAGCACATGGGCAGGGAATACCTACGAGCAGTACTTC
CASTWAGNTYEQYF
>TRBJ1-2|TRBV12-3/TRBV12-4|.|TRBD1
TGTGCCAGTCACGCAGGGACAGCATATGGCTACACCTTC
CASHAGTAYGYTF
>TRBJ1-1|TRBV9|.|.
TGTGCCAGCAGCGGCCCAAACGACGGAGGACGGGAAGCTTTCTTT
CASSGPNDGGREAFF
>TRBJ1-3|TRBV2|.|.
TGTGCCAGCAGTGAAGTGGTCTCGTCAAACACCATATATTTT
CASSEVVSSNTIYF
>TRBJ1-1|TRBV5-6|.|TRBD1
TGTGCCAGCAGCTTGGAGGGACAGGGGGCGAGTACTGAAGCTTTCTTT
CASSLEGQGASTEAFF
>TRBJ1-1|TRBV9|.|.
TGTGCCAGCAGCGCAGGGTCCAACACTGAAGCTTTCTTT
CASSAGSNTEAFF
>TRBJ2-2|TRBV7-9|.|TRBD1
TGTGCCAGCAGCCCTGGACAGGAACTTGAAGGGGAGCTGTTTTTT
CASSPGQELEGELFF
>TRBJ1-4|TRBV28|.|TRBD1
TGTGCCAGCAATCGACAGGGAGTAAGGGAAAAACTGTTTTTT
CASNRQGVREKLFF
>TRBJ1-1|TRBV5-1|.|.
TGCGCCAGCAGCTTGAAGCCTGCGAGAAACACTGAAGCTTTCTTT
CASSLKPARNTEAFF
>TRBJ2-7|TRBV29-1|.|.
TGCAGCGTCAAGGTAGGGGCCTACGAGCAGTACTTC
CSVKVGAYEQYF
>TRBJ2-7|TRBV2|.|.
TGTGCCAGCAGCCACCCCTGGGACTCCTACGAGCAGTACTTC
CASSHPWDSYEQYF
>TRBJ1-2|TRBV28|.|.
TGTGCCAGCAGCAACACGGCGGATGTTTGGACGTACGGCTACACCTTC
CASSNTADVWTYGYTF